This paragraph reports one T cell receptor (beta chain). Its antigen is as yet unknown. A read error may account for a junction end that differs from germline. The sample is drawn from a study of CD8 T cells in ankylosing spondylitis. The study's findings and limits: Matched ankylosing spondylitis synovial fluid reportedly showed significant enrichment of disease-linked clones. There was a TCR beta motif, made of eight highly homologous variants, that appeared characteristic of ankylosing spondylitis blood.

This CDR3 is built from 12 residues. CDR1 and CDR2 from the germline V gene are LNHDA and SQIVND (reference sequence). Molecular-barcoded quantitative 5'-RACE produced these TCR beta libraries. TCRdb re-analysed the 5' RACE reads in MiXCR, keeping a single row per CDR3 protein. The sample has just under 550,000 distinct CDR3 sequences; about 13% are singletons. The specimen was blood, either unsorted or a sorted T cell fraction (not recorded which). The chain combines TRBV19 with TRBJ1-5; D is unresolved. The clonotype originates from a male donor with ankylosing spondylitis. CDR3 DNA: TGTGCCAGCATAATCCTCTATCACCCCCAGCATTTT. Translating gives CASIILYHPQHF. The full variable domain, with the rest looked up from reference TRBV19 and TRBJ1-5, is DGGITQSPKYLFRKEGQNVTLSCEQNLNHDAMYWYRQDPGQGLRLIYYSQIVNDFQKGDIAEGYSVSREKKESFPLTVTSAQKNPTAFYLCASIILYHPQHFGDGTRLSIL.